The T cell receptor beta chain under discussion was sequenced for a study of patients with pleural tuberculosis. MiXCR, applied by TCRdb to the reads, yields one record per CDR3 protein. The sample lists about 50,000 distinct CDR3 sequences; around 7% were seen once. CDR3 size: 15 residues. With 6 bases clipped from V and 7 bases from J, the junction kept 8 bases outside the gene matches. At least ten counts were recorded for this clonotype. The rearrangement uses TRBV12-3 or TRBV12-4 and TRBJ2-1; TRBD2 aligns across 11 bases. The receptor was isolated from a human donor with pleural tuberculosis. The CDR3 spells CASRTGTSGRNEQFF. CDR3 nucleotide sequence: TGTGCCAGCAGGACCGGGACTAGCGGAAGGAATGAGCAGTTCTTC.